This passage covers 26 T cell receptor beta chains from one sample sequenced in a study of blood T cell repertoires in COVID-19. Method: immunoSEQ multiplex PCR; TCRdb's copy keeps in-frame clones and lacks some. Of tens of thousands of clones detected, around 85% appear once; the ten largest clones hold approximately 7%. Sequencing used peripheral blood. The receptors were gathered from a human donor in a cohort sampled during active COVID-19.

The chain joins TRBV5-1 to TRBJ1-1; 7 nucleotides agree with TRBD1. Per germline, CDR1 SGHRS and CDR2 YFSETQ. With V trimmed by 4 bases and J by 5 bases, 11 bases remained unmatched. This CDR3 spans 15 amino acids. The DNA for the CDR3 is TGCGCCAGCAGCGGAACAGGGGTCTCGGGGACTGAAGCTTTCTTT. Translation gives CASSGTGVSGTEAFF.

The sample holds a few counts of this clone. This chain joins TRBV30 and TRBJ1-1, with D possibly matching TRBD1 (5 bases). V lost 2 bases and J lost 2, with 12 bases in between. This CDR3 region has 14 residues. CDR1 is GTSNPN and CDR2 is SVGIG in the germline V gene (reference sequence). This CDR3 is CAWSYGGGNTEAFF. Here the CDR3 DNA reads TGTGCCTGGAGTTATGGGGGGGGAAACACTGAAGCTTTCTTT.

The table lists this clone with a few counts. This chain connects TRBV18 to TRBJ2-3; 12 bases are shared with TRBD2. The length of the CDR3 is 17 residues. The V gene's germline CDR1 is KGHSH and CDR2 LQKENI. V was pared by 0 bases and J by 5 bases, with 6 bases of the junction left unmatched. DNA for the CDR3: TGTGCCAGCTCACCACCTGTCCTAGCGGGGGGGCTAGATACGCAGTATTTT. Its translation: CASSPPVLAGGLDTQYF.

The chain is built from TRBV19 and TRBJ2-2; D uncertain. The CDR3 runs 14 residues. The germline CDR1 and CDR2 sequences are LNHDA and SQIVND (reference sequence). Deletions cut 6 bases from V and 5 bases from J, with 13 bases between. For the CDR3, the DNA is TGTGCCAGTAGAAATCTAGAATGGACCGGGGAGCTGTTTTTT. It is translated as CASRNLEWTGELFF.

The chain couples TRBV4-2 to TRBJ1-1; tentatively, D is TRBD1 (6 bases). CDR1 LGHNA and CDR2 YNFKEQ come from the germline V gene. Trimming removed 4 bases at V and 0 bases at J, with 18 bases between. The CDR3 runs 17 residues. In DNA, the CDR3 is TGTGCCAGCAGCCCTCGGGGGGCTCAAACCTTGAACACTGAAGCTTTCTTT. The encoded protein is CASSPRGAQTLNTEAFF.

V and J are TRBV18 and TRBJ1-1; D not certain. Looked up from germline, CDR1 is KGHSH and CDR2 is LQKENI. V was trimmed by 5 bases and J by 2 bases, leaving 9 bases between them. The length of the CDR3 is 13 residues. The CDR3 DNA is TGTGCCAGCTCAGCAACAGAAAACACTGAAGCTTTCTTT. Residues: CASSATENTEAFF.

V gene TRBV4-2 combines with J gene TRBJ2-5; 10 bases match TRBD1. The CDR3 consists of 15 residues. Trimming removed 5 bases from V and 3 bases from J; junction bases left unmatched: 6. From germline, CDR1 is LGHNA and CDR2 YNFKEQ. The DNA of the CDR3 is TGTGCCAGCAGCACCCCCGGGACAGGGGAAGAGACCCAGTACTTC. Protein: CASSTPGTGEETQYF.

This clone was observed once. This rearrangement joins TRBV12-5 to TRBJ2-2; 11 positions agree with TRBD1. With 2 bases clipped from V and 5 bases from J, the junction kept 22 bases outside the gene matches. CDR3 size: 22 residues. The germline V gene has CDR1 LGHNT and CDR2 FRNRAP. The DNA for the CDR3 is TGTGCTAGTGGTTTGTTCCTATCCGGGACAGGGGGTCTAGCGGGGATGACCGGGGAGCTGTTTTTT. Translation gives CASGLFLSGTGGLAGMTGELFF.

The chain joins TRBV6-2 or TRBV6-3 to TRBJ1-6; no clear D gene. Looked up from germline, CDR1 is MNHEY and CDR2 is SVGEGT. The CDR3 covers 19 residues. Trimming shortened V by 4 bases and J by 3 bases, and 22 bases separated the two germline ends. CDR3 nucleotide sequence: TGTGCCAGCAGTTCCCGGCCCTTGTGGTTAGCTTTCTATAATTCACCCCTCCACTTT. Protein product: CASSSRPLWLAFYNSPLHF.

This clone was detected only once. The chain is built from TRBV6-5 and TRBJ2-1; the match to TRBD2 covers 7 bases. Germline lookup yields CDR1 MNHEY and CDR2 SVGAGI. V shed 7 bases, J shed 9 bases, and the junction held 15 bases outside the gene matches. The CDR3 runs to 15 residues. In DNA, the CDR3 is TGTGCCAGCACCACATCGGCGGGAGTAGTGGGTGAGCAGTTCTTC. It specifies CASTTSAGVVGEQFF.

Only a few counts were recorded for this clone. The chain is built from TRBV6-6 and TRBJ1-5; unclear D gene. The CDR3 sequence is 14 residues long. The V gene's germline CDR1 is MNHNY and CDR2 SVGAGI (reference sequence). V was trimmed by 2 bases and J by 4 bases, leaving 9 bases between them. In DNA form, the CDR3 reads TGTGCCAGCAGTTACCTAGGCAATAATCAGCCCCAGCATTTT. It specifies CASSYLGNNQPQHF.

The V and J genes are TRBV10-3 and TRBJ2-7, with a weak D call TRBD2 (5 bases). CDR3 length: 13 residues. The ends were cut back, 0 bases at V and 4 bases at J, with 7 bases in the middle. Germline CDR1 ENHRY, CDR2 SYGVKD. The CDR3 protein is CAISESTGYEQYF. Written as DNA, the CDR3 is TGTGCCATCAGTGAGTCGACGGGATACGAGCAGTACTTC.

V gene TRBV20-1 combines with J gene TRBJ2-6; tentatively, D is TRBD1 (7 bases). Germline loops: CDR1 DFQATT, CDR2 SNEGSKA (reference sequence). This CDR3 is built from 15 residues. The V end was cut by 3 bases, the J end by 1 base, with 10 bases between. The DNA of the CDR3 is TGCAGTGCTAGTGCAGGGGGGTCTGGGGCCAACGTCCTGACTTTC. It is translated as CSASAGGSGANVLTF.

The V call is TRBV10-2, the J call TRBJ2-1; a possible D gene is TRBD2 (6 bases). The CDR3 consists of 16 residues. The germline V gene has CDR1 WSHSY and CDR2 SAAADI. Trimming removed 6 bases at V and 5 bases at J, with 20 bases between. The CDR3 nucleotides are TGCGCCAGCAGCCTGGGCCCGGGACTCTTAGACAATGAGCAGTTCTTC. Residues: CASSLGPGLLDNEQFF.

The chain employs TRBV15 and TRBJ2-5, with 11 bases that match TRBD2. The V gene end was trimmed by 1 base and the J gene end by 4 bases; junction bases not matched to a gene: 5. In germline, CDR1 is LNHNV, CDR2 YYDKDF (reference sequence). The CDR3 extends over 16 amino acids. CDR3 sequence: CATSRGLAGMRETQYF. The DNA of the CDR3 is TGTGCCACCAGCAGAGGACTAGCGGGAATGCGAGAGACCCAGTACTTC. Together with reference TRBV15 and TRBJ2-5, the CDR3 gives the full variable domain: DAMVIQNPRYQVTQFGKPVTLSCSQTLNHNVMYWYQQKSSQAPKLLFHYYDKDFNNEADTPDNFQSRRPNTSFCFLDIRSPGLGDTAMYLCATSRGLAGMRETQYFGPGTRLLVL.

This chain uses TRBV19 with TRBJ1-1; no clear D. There are 13 residues in the CDR3. The germline V and J ends were trimmed by 5 bases and 1 base, with 8 bases remaining between them. CDR1 LNHDA and CDR2 SQIVND come from the germline V gene (reference sequence). The CDR3 protein is CASSLTSNTEAFF. In DNA form, the CDR3 reads TGTGCCAGTAGTTTGACTTCGAACACTGAAGCTTTCTTT.

The V and J genes are TRBV1 and TRBJ2-7; TRBD2 was called by the table and not checked on the DNA. TRBV1 is a pseudogene locus. This CDR3 has 14 amino acids. CDR3 nucleotide sequence: TGCACCGGGGGTAGCGGGGACCTCCGGGGCGAGCAGTACTTC. This codes for CTGGSGDLRGEQYF.

Sample share makes this clone medium-sized. V usage is TRBV19 and J usage is TRBJ2-7, with 10 nucleotides matching TRBD2. Trimming took 5 bases from V and 2 from J; bases not matched to a gene: 6. This CDR3 is 15 amino acids long. The germline gives CDR1 LNHDA, CDR2 SQIVND (reference sequence). The CDR3 here is CASSPTSGRAYEQYF. Here the CDR3 DNA reads TGTGCCAGTAGTCCGACGAGCGGGAGGGCCTACGAGCAGTACTTC.

J is TRBJ2-2 and V is TRBV4-1; D is possibly TRBD1 (5 bases). V gave up 6 bases and J gave up 5 bases, with 16 bases separating them. The germline gives CDR1 MGHRA, CDR2 YSYEKL. CDR3 length: 15 amino acids. CDR3 sequence: CASSQWGGETGELFF. The CDR3 DNA follows: TGCGCCAGCAGTCAATGGGGCGGAGAGACCGGGGAGCTGTTTTTT.

Here the CDR3 DNA reads TGCGCCAGCAGCTCCGGGACTAGCGGTGGCGGGGAGCTGTTTTTT. Protein product: CASSSGTSGGGELFF. The chain uses TRBV5-1 and TRBJ2-2; 11 positions match TRBD2. Germline CDR1 reads SGHRS; CDR2 reads YFSETQ. This CDR3 region has 15 residues. Unmatched junction bases numbered 5, after V lost 3 bases and J lost 7 bases.

The chain has TRBV2 and TRBJ2-7, with D hard to call. Germline V gene lookup returns CDR1 SNHLY and CDR2 FYNNEI. V was trimmed by 3 bases and J by 3 bases, leaving 3 bases between them. This CDR3 contains 11 residues. Here the CDR3 DNA reads TGTGCCAGCAGTGACTACTACGAGCAGTACTTC. Protein sequence: CASSDYYEQYF.

This sequence joins TRBV25-1 and TRBJ2-3; D may be TRBD2 (6 bases). Germline V CDR1 and CDR2: MGHDK, SYGVNS. Trimming left V 8 bases short and J 2 bases short, with 14 bases between. The CDR3 contains 14 residues. The chain's CDR3 is CASGAGTDTDTQYF. For the CDR3, the DNA is TGTGCCAGCGGGGCAGGGACTGACACAGATACGCAGTATTTT.

This clone was detected only once. The CDR3 DNA reads TGTGCCAGCAGCTTCGTTGGCAGGACCTACGAGCAGTACTTC. Translation: CASSFVGRTYEQYF. This chain connects TRBV5-4 to TRBJ2-7; D is undetermined. Germline CDR1 reads SGHNT; CDR2 reads YYREEE (reference sequence). V lost 2 bases and J 2 bases, leaving 11 bases between the germline ends. CDR3 length: 14 amino acids.

This chain links TRBV27 with TRBJ1-1; unclear D gene. V dropped 2 bases and J dropped 10 bases, with 11 bases sitting between them. This CDR3 has 12 residues. Germline CDR1 reads MNHEY; CDR2 reads SMNVEV (reference sequence). The CDR3 coding sequence is TGTGCCAGCAGTTTACCGTCGCGGGTAGCTTTCTTT. It is translated as CASSLPSRVAFF.

The CDR3 DNA sequence: TGCGCCAGCAGTGAGTCTGGAGGGTACTACGAGCAGTACTTC. It is translated as CASSESGGYYEQYF. The chain carries TRBV10-2 and TRBJ2-7, with D perhaps matching TRBD2 (6 bases). Germline values: CDR1 WSHSY, CDR2 SAAADI. Deletions cut 0 bases from V and 3 bases from J, with 9 bases between. This CDR3 is built from 14 residues.

This rearrangement joins TRBV30 to TRBJ1-5, with D possibly matching TRBD1 (6 bases). CDR1 is GTSNPN, CDR2 SVGIG, per germline (reference sequence). Trimming stripped 1 base from V and 5 bases from J, with 18 bases between. The CDR3 runs to 16 residues. In DNA form, the CDR3 reads TGTGCCTGGAGTGACTTCGGATCAGGGGTCGATCAGCCCCAGCATTTT. Its protein product is CAWSDFGSGVDQPQHF.